Listed here is a single TCR beta chain. This entry is derived from a study of blood T cell repertoires in COVID-19. Across the study: Specimens from acute and convalescent COVID-19 originated in the United States, Italy and Spain.

Trimming pared 3 bases from V and 4 bases from J, leaving 10 bases between. Germline values: CDR1 SGHAT, CDR2 FQDESV (reference sequence). This CDR3 has 13 amino acids. In the study's own analysis: Amplified reference gene primers provided the basis for estimating nucleated cell counts. Produced via immunoSEQ multiplex PCR; TCRdb's table is partial and in-frame only. V and J calls and clone size come straight from that table; D and trimming were deduced from the DNA. The sample consists of some 90,000 clones, around nine tenths of them appearing once. The clonotype comes from a man in his fifties or sixties with acute or convalescent COVID-19. The rearrangement uses TRBV11-1 and TRBJ2-7, with D unclear. Source material: peripheral blood. The CDR3, as DNA: TGTGCCAGCAGCTTTAATAGTGAATACGAGCAGTACTTC. Amino acid sequence: CASSFNSEYEQYF.